The T cell receptor (beta chain) under discussion was sequenced for a study of T cell responses to AZD1222 COVID-19 vaccine. This table comes from immunoSEQ multiplex PCR, and its TCRdb copy is limited to in-frame clones, with some not included. The table shows 80,000 to 100,000 clones, with around 88% occurring only once. The V gene end was trimmed by 0 bases and the J gene end by 3 bases; junction bases not matched to a gene: 9. Looked up from germline, CDR1 is LGHNA and CDR2 is YSLEER. This CDR3 has 18 residues. This sequence originates from an adult who received the AZD1222 COVID-19 vaccine. This sample comprised peripheral blood, obtained 28 days after the second AZD1222 dose. V is TRBV4-3 and J is TRBJ2-2, with 8 bases that match TRBD1. The CDR3 region is CASSQDPGGLVYTGELFF. Here the CDR3 DNA reads TGCGCCAGCAGCCAAGATCCAGGGGGCTTAGTGTACACCGGGGAGCTGTTTTTT.